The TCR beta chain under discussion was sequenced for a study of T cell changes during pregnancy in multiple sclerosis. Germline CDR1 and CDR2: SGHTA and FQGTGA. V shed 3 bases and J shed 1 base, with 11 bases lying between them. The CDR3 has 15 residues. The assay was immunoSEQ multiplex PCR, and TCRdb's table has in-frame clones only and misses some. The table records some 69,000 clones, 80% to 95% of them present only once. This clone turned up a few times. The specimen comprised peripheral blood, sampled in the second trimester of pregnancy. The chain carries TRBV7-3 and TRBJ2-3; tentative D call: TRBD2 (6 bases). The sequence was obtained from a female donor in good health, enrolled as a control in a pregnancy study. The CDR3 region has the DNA TGTGCCAGCAGCTTCCCGGCTAGCGGCACAGATACGCAGTATTTT. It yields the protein CASSFPASGTDTQYF.